This record covers a single T cell receptor beta chain. What it recognizes is unknown. This CDR3 region has 15 residues. CDR1 is SGHRS, CDR2 YFSETQ, per germline. With 2 bases clipped from V and 4 bases from J, the junction kept 3 bases outside the gene matches. These data belong to a study of CD8 T cells in Susac syndrome. Study results and caveats: In total CD8+ repertoires, about 16 Susac-specific public clones were found, and CD8+ TEMRA repertoires had a few.

Random hexamers served to reverse transcribe roughly 0.5 to 1 ug RNA. The method of amplification for TCR beta CDR3 was immunoSEQ multiplex PCR, covering 54 Vbeta and 13 Jbeta. Using its own MiXCR run on the immunoSEQ multiplex PCR reads, TCRdb lists one record per CDR3 protein. The sample includes roughly 84,000 distinct CDR3 sequences, approximately 96% of them seen just once. TEMRA cells were enriched by FACS, and CD4+ and CD8+ T cells were negatively isolated. The clonotype comes from a human donor with Susac syndrome. J is TRBJ2-1 and V is TRBV5-1; 10 bases match TRBD2. The material sequenced was CD8+ T cells from PBMCs. CDR3 sequence reads: CASSLIAGGYNEQFF. CDR3 bases: TGCGCCAGCAGCTTAATAGCGGGAGGTTACAATGAGCAGTTCTTC.